This T cell receptor (beta chain) was identified during a study of T cell responses to AZD1222 COVID-19 vaccine. Clones were sequenced by immunoSEQ multiplex PCR, and TCRdb holds only the in-frame ones, with some missing. Here the sample spans some 90,000 clones, approximately 83% being singletons. Trimming cost V 5 bases and J 9 bases; bases outside gene matches: 9. Germline V gene sequence: CDR1 SGHAT, CDR2 FQNNGV. CDR3 length: 15 residues. Sample: peripheral blood, taken on day 0 of AZD1222 vaccination. This TCR was sampled from an adult in good health. The chain is built from TRBV11-2 and TRBJ2-1; TRBD2 matches 11 bases. CDR3 loop: CASSQGLAGRSEQFF. The CDR3 DNA reads as TGTGCCAGCAGCCAAGGACTAGCGGGCCGGTCTGAGCAGTTCTTC.